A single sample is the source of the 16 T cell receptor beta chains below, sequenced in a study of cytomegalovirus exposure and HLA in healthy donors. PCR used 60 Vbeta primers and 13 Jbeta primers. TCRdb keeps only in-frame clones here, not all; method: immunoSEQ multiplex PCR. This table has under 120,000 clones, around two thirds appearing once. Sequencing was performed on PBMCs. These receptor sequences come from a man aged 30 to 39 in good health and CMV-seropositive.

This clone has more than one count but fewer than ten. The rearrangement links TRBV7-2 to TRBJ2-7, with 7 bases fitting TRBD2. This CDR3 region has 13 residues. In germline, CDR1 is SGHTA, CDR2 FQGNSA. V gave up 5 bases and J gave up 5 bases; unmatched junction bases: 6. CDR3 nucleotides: TGTGCCAGCAGCCATAATGCGGGGGACGAGCAGTACTTC. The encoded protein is CASSHNAGDEQYF.

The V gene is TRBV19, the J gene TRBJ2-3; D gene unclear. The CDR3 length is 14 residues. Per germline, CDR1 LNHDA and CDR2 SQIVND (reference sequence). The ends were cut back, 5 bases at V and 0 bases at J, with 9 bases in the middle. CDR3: CASSSRVSTDTQYF. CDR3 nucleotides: TGTGCCAGTAGTTCGCGCGTGAGCACAGATACGCAGTATTTT.

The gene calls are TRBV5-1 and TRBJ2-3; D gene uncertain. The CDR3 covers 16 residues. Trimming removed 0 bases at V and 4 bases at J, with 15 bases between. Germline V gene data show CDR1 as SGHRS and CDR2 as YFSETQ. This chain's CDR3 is CASSLGNQFFADTQYF. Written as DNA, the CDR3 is TGCGCCAGCAGCTTGGGTAATCAGTTTTTTGCAGATACGCAGTATTTT.

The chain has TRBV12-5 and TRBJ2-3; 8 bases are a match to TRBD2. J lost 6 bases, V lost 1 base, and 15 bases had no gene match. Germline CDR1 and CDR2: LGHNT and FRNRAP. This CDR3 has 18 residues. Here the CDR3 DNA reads TGTGCTAGTGGTTTGGACCCAACGGGAGGGGGGCGATTGGATACGCAGTATTTT. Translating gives CASGLDPTGGGRLDTQYF.

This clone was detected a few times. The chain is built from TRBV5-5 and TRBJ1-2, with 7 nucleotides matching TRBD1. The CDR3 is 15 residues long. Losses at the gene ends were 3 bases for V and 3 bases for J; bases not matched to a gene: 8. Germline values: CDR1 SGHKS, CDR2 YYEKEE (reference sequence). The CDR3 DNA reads TGTGCCAGCAGCTACACCGGGACAGATTACTATGGCTACACCTTC. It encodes CASSYTGTDYYGYTF.

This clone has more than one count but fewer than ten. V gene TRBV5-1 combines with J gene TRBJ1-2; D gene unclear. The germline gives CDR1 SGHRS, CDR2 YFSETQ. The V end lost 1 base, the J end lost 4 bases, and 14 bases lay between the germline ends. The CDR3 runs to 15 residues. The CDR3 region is CASSLFSGKTYGYTF. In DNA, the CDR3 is TGCGCCAGCAGCTTGTTTTCAGGAAAAACCTATGGCTACACCTTC.

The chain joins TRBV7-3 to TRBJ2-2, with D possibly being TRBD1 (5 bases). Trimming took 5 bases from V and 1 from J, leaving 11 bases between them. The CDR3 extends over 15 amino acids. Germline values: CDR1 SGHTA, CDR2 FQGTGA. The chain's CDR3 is CASSPLGQNTGELFF. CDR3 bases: TGTGCCAGCAGCCCCCTCGGACAGAACACCGGGGAGCTGTTTTTT.

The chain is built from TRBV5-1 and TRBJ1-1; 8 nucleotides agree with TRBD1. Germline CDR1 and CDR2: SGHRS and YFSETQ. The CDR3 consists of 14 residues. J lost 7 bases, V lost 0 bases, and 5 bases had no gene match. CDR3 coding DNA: TGCGCCAGCAGCTTGGCCAGGACAGGGAGTGAAGCTTTCTTT. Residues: CASSLARTGSEAFF. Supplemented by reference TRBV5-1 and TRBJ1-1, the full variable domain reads KAGVTQTPRYLIKTRGQQVTLSCSPISGHRSVSWYQQTPGQGLQFLFEYFSETQRNKGNFPGRFSGRQFSNSRSEMNVSTLELGDSALYLCASSLARTGSEAFFGQGTRLTVV.

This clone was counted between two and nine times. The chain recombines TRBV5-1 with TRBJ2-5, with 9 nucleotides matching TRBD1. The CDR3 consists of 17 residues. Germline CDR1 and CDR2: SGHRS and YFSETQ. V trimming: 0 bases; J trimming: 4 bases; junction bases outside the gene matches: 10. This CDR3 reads CASSLGAWTGVGETQYF. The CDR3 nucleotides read TGCGCCAGCAGCTTGGGAGCCTGGACAGGGGTTGGAGAGACCCAGTACTTC.

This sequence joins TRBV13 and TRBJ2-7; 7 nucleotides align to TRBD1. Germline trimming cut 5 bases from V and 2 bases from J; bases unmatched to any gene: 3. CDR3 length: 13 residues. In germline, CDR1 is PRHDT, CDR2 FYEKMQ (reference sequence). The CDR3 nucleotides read TGTGCCAGCAGCATTGACAGGGCCTACGAGCAGTACTTC. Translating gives CASSIDRAYEQYF.

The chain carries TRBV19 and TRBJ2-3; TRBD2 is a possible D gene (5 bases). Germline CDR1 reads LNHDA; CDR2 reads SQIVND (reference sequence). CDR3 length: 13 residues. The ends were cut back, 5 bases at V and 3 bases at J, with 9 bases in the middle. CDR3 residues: CASSPSGTDTQYF. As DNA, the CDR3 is TGTGCCAGTAGTCCTTCGGGGACAGATACGCAGTATTTT.

In DNA, the CDR3 is TGTGCCAGCAGCCGAGGCAGGGGGGAGACCCAGTACTTC. Translated: CASSRGRGETQYF. The chain couples TRBV4-2 to TRBJ2-5; 7 nucleotides line up with TRBD1. Germline values: CDR1 LGHNA, CDR2 YNFKEQ. Trimming removed 4 bases from V and 5 bases from J; junction bases left unmatched: 4. This CDR3 contains 13 residues.

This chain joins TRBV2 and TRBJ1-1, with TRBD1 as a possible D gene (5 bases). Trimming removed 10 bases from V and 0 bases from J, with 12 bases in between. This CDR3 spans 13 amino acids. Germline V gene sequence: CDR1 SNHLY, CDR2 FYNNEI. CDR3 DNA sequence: TGTGCCATCGCGACAGAACTGAACACTGAAGCTTTCTTT. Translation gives CAIATELNTEAFF.

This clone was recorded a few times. CDR3 DNA: TGTGCCACCTTTAATCGGGGGGCGGCGTGGGAGCAGTACTTC. This sequence encodes CATFNRGAAWEQYF. This chain links TRBV6-5 with TRBJ2-7; perhaps TRBD2 as D (7 bases). The V gene lost 10 bases and the J gene lost 7 bases, with 23 bases spanning the gap. This CDR3 is 14 amino acids long. Per the germline V gene, CDR1 is MNHEY and CDR2 is SVGAGI.

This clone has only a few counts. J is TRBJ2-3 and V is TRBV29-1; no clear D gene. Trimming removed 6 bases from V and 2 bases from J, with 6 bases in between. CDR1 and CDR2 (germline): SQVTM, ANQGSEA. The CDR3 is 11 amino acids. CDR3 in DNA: TGCAGCGTACGGGTCACAGATACGCAGTATTTT. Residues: CSVRVTDTQYF.

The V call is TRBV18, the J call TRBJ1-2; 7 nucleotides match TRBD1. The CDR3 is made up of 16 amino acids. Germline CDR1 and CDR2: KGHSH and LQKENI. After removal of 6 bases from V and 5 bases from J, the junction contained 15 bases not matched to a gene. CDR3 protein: CASSLDRVGLRYGYTF. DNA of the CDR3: TGTGCCAGCTCTCTCGACAGGGTCGGTCTCCGGTATGGCTACACCTTC. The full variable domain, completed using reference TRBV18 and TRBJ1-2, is NAGVMQNPRHLVRRRGQEARLRCSPMKGHSHVYWYRQLPEEGLKFMVYLQKENIIDESGMPKERFSAEFPKEGPSILRIQQVVRGDSAAYFCASSLDRVGLRYGYTFGSGTRLTVV.